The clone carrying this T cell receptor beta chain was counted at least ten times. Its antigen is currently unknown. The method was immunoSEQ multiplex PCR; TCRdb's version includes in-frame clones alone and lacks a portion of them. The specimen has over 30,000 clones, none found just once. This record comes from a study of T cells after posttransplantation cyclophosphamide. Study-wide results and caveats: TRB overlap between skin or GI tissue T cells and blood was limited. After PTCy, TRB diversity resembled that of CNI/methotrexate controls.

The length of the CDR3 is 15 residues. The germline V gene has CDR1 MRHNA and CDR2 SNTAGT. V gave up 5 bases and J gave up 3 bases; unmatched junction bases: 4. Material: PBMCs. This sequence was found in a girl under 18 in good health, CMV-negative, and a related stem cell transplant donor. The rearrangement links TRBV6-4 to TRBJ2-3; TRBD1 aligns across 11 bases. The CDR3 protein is CASSTGTGGTDTQYF. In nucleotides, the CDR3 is TGTGCCAGCAGTACCGGGACAGGGGGGACAGATACGCAGTATTTT.